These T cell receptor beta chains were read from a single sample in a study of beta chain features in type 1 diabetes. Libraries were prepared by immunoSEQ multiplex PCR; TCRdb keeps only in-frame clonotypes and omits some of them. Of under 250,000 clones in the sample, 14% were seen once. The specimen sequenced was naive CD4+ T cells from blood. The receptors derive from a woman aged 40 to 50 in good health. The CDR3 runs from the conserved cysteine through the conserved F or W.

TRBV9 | CASSVARLAGAGLFF
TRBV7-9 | CASSLEGIGNTIYF
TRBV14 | CASSQGRAAGGRTDTQYF
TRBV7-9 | CASSLALAGGSSYEQYF
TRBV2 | CASVKKTGGTYEQYF
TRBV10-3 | CAISEDTRRWPQHF
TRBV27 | CASSRDRAPLGELFF
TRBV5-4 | CASSVPGQSEKLFF
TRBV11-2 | CASSSRGGLSYNEQFF
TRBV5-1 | CASSLKGQGRLAKNIQYF
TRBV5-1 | CASSPGLEAGELFF
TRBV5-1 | CASSLTSGGADTQYF
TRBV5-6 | CASSRQGTTEAFF